What follows describes a single T cell receptor beta chain. The target of this receptor is not known. Base qualities are not recorded, but no much larger clone differs from it by a single base. The entry originates in a study of blood T cell repertoires in COVID-19 (dated by TCRdb to about 2020). With regard to the full study: Samples covering the acute and convalescent phases of COVID-19 were provided by collaborators in the United States, Italy and Spain. The repertoires were released in a freely available public database meant as a resource for research on the immune response to SARS-CoV-2. Nearly every sample came with metadata listing a de-identified subject ID, COVID-19 status, age in years and sex. Where HLA class I and class II types were available, the types were taken from metadata supplied by the sample provider, not from assay-based typing. The dataset comprised deeply sampled blood TCRbeta repertoires from subjects exposed to, actively infected with, or recovered from COVID-19. The material from the prospective study consisted of cDNA or gDNA derived from T cells, B-cell-depleted T cells, or PBMCs. Samples came from the ongoing ImmuneRACE study (first 160 participants) plus 1,254 subjects from 6 global collaborators.

The investigation overall reported the following: How much clinical and demographic metadata was included differed by source and by participant, and the metadata was provided uncurated.

The immunoSEQ Assay, a bias-controlled multiplex PCR, was used to amplify TCRbeta CDR3 regions from genomic DNA. For the original study's pipeline: The number of nucleated cells in each sample was estimated from the amplification of reference gene primers within the assay. To quantify the absolute abundance of each unique TCRbeta CDR3 rearrangement, sequence reads were collapsed and filtered. For each sample, productive Simpson clonality was calculated as the square root of Simpson's diversity index across productive rearrangements. TCRdb stores this immuneACCESS table with in-frame sequences only. Part of the clones is absent; in the studies checked, under half of the shortfall reflects unresolved V genes, and no reason is known for the rest. That table is the source of V, J and clone size, and D and trimming were worked out from the DNA. The sample table contains 200,000 to 250,000 clones; only one count was recorded for approximately 84% of them. The top ten clones comprise roughly 1.8% of the sample.

Participants in the prospective study were aged about 18 to 95 years, lived in 20 to 30 United States geographic areas, and enrolled through a virtual design. In the prospective study, cohorts were assigned on the basis of participant-reported clinical history obtained from a screening survey and a study questionnaire. ImmuneRACE Cohort 3 recovered participants were defined by two consecutive negative NP/OP PCR tests, healthcare professional clearance, or symptom resolution. In the prospective study, whole blood, serum and a nasopharyngeal or oropharyngeal swab were collected from each participant by mobile phlebotomists. Participants in the prospective study had the option to provide additional blood draws and questionnaires over an approximately 2-month period. Prospective study blood samples were shipped either frozen or at room temperature before DNA extraction. CDR1 and CDR2, looked up from the germline V gene, are SGHVS and FQNEAQ. From its cysteine to its phenylalanine, the CDR3 spans 16 amino acids. CDR3 DNA is the only sequence kept; it has 48 bases, read in frame from the first base. For this chain, trimming is 5 bases at the V end and 2 bases at the J end, and the number of junction bases without a gene match is 10.

The V and J segments used are TRBV7-8 and TRBJ1-2; 8 bases in between match TRBD1. The clonotype was recovered from a man in his 60s who had recovered from COVID-19. The sequencing sample was made of PBMCs or T cells enriched from blood (not recorded which). The DNA sequence is as follows: TGTGCCAGCAGCCTGACAGGGGCCCCGGGGAACTATGGCTACACCTTC. Translated, it reads CASSLTGAPGNYGYTF.